The source of this T cell receptor (beta chain) is a study of graft-versus-host responses after intestinal transplantation. For the study at large: Those transplanted obtained multivisceral, liver-intestinal, or isolated intestinal grafts.

V lost 3 bases to trimming and J lost 4 bases; unmatched junction nucleotides: 7. Germline V gene sequence: CDR1 SGDLS, CDR2 YYNGEE. The CDR3 is made up of 15 amino acids. As regards this clone: The antigen is unknown.

Measured with immunoSEQ multiplex PCR; TCRdb has only the in-frame clones, and not every one. The table shows tens of thousands of clones, with 90% occurring only once. Study-level results: Researchers found peak circulating GvH clone levels linked to early post-transplant HvG declines.

This chain links TRBV9 with TRBJ2-7; TRBD1 matches at 10 bases. This receptor was identified in a human donor who received an intestinal transplant. Source: unstimulated CD4+ T cells sorted from spleen or lymph node cells, taken before intestinal transplant. CDR3 in amino acids: CASSARDRGSYEQYF. The CDR3 coding sequence is TGTGCCAGCAGCGCCCGGGACAGGGGTTCTTACGAGCAGTACTTC.